One T cell receptor (beta chain) is described in this entry. TCRdb's copy holds only in-frame clones and misses some; the assay was immunoSEQ multiplex PCR. The sample yields hundreds of thousands of clones, approximately 86% seen once. Germline CDR1 reads LNHDA; CDR2 reads SQIVND (reference sequence). Trimming took 7 bases from V and 6 from J, leaving 24 bases between them. The CDR3 runs 16 residues. These data originate in a study of blood T cell repertoires in COVID-19. Across the study: Donors in the United States, Italy and Spain gave samples during acute or convalescent COVID-19.

Participant ages covered about 18 to 100 years across around 22 US areas. Cohort assignment relied on participant-reported clinical history. This TCR came from a woman aged 18-29 years who had recovered from COVID-19. This chain links TRBV19 with TRBJ1-1; tentatively, D is TRBD1 (6 bases). Input material: PBMCs or T cells enriched from blood (not recorded which). Here the CDR3 DNA reads TGTGCCAGTACCTCACTCCGGGGGGGGGCAAGGGCTGAAGCTTTCTTT. Translating it yields CASTSLRGGARAEAFF.